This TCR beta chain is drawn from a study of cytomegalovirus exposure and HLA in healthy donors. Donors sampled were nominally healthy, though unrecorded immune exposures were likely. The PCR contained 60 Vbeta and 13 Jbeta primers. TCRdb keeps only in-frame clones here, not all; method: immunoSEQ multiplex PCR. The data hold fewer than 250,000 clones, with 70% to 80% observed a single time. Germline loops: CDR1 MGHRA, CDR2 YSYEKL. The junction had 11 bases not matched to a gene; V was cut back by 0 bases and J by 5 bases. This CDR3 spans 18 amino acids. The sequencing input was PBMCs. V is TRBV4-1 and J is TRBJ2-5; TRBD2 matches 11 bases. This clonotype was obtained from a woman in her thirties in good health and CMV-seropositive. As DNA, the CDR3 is TGCGCCAGCAGCCAAGATACAGGACTAGCGGGTGTTTCGGAGACCCAGTACTTC. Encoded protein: CASSQDTGLAGVSETQYF.